This section outlines one T cell receptor (beta chain) sequence together with its context. The antigen remains undetermined. Then a second PCR, running about 7 to 11 cycles, was carried out with a sample-barcoded 5' primer and a J-beta primer mix. MiXCR was run by TCRdb on the 5' RACE reads, yielding one entry per CDR3 protein. The sample holds around 900,000 distinct CDR3 sequences, roughly 51% seen once. This specimen belongs to a study of blood T cells in healthy people across ages. The overall study: Capture via template switching afforded approximately one barcoded beta molecule per two T cells.

A minimum of 6 micrograms of total RNA was extracted per sample. General observations from the study: Diversity of TCR beta correlated strongly with naive T cell percentage.

The V and J ends lost 3 bases and 9 bases, in that order; junction bases with no gene match: 10. The CDR3 totals 15 residues. Per the germline V gene, CDR1 is PRHDT and CDR2 is FYEKMQ (reference sequence). The TCR was taken from a woman aged 55-69 years in good health. The V and J genes are TRBV13 and TRBJ2-1; 8 nucleotides line up with TRBD2. The sequencing sample was made of blood. Here the CDR3 DNA reads TGTGCCAGCAGCTTGCCGGGACTAGGGTCCCGTGAGCAGTTCTTC. This codes for CASSLPGLGSREQFF.